This is a list of T cell receptor beta chains from one sample in a study of CD8 T cells in ankylosing spondylitis. TCRdb reanalysed the 5' RACE reads using MiXCR and keeps one entry per CDR3 protein. The data contain 200,000 to 250,000 distinct CDR3 sequences, 15% to 20% of them seen just once; the ten biggest clones take up 42%. The sequenced material came from blood, either unsorted or a sorted T cell fraction (not recorded which). The receptors shown here come from a male donor with ankylosing spondylitis. CDR3s include the opening cysteine and the closing phenylalanine or tryptophan. D genes are given only for firm matches. The size of a clone is reported for some rows only, either as once, few or many, or as a class for expanded clones.

j_gene: TRBJ1-6; d_gene: TRBD1; v_gene: TRBV20-1; abundance: few; CDR3aa: CSATMGQGSSPLHF; CDR3nt: TGCAGTGCTACGATGGGACAGGGGAGTTCACCCCTCCACTTT
j_gene: TRBJ2-5; d_gene: -; v_gene: TRBV12-3/TRBV12-4; abundance: -; CDR3aa: CASSSTPPASVEETQYF; CDR3nt: TGTGCCAGCAGTTCTACCCCCCCAGCTTCGGTTGAGGAGACCCAGTACTTC
j_gene: TRBJ2-1; d_gene: TRBD1; v_gene: TRBV5-6; abundance: -; CDR3aa: CASSLGTGGFFNEQFF; CDR3nt: TGTGCCAGCAGCTTGGGAACAGGGGGCTTTTTCAATGAGCAGTTCTTC
j_gene: TRBJ1-2; d_gene: -; v_gene: TRBV20-1; abundance: -; CDR3aa: CSARDLREVNYGYTF; CDR3nt: TGCAGTGCTAGAGACCTCAGGGAAGTAAACTATGGCTACACCTTC
j_gene: TRBJ1-6; d_gene: -; v_gene: TRBV28; abundance: -; CDR3aa: CASGNRALNSPLHF; CDR3nt: TGTGCCAGCGGAAACAGGGCGCTCAATTCACCCCTCCACTTT
j_gene: TRBJ2-1; d_gene: TRBD2; v_gene: TRBV12-3/TRBV12-4; abundance: -; CDR3aa: CASSQGLVSYNEQFF; CDR3nt: TGTGCCAGCAGCCAGGGACTAGTCTCCTACAATGAGCAGTTCTTC
j_gene: TRBJ2-1; d_gene: -; v_gene: TRBV2; abundance: -; CDR3aa: CATQGRETYNEQFF; CDR3nt: TGTGCCACCCAAGGTAGGGAGACCTACAATGAGCAGTTCTTC
j_gene: TRBJ2-1; d_gene: TRBD2; v_gene: TRBV7-3; abundance: many; CDR3aa: CASSLSSGPYNEQFF; CDR3nt: TGTGCCAGCAGCTTGTCTAGCGGTCCCTACAATGAGCAGTTCTTC
j_gene: TRBJ2-2; d_gene: TRBD1; v_gene: TRBV14; abundance: few; CDR3aa: CASSPRAGTDYTGELFF; CDR3nt: TGTGCCAGCAGCCCAAGGGCTGGGACAGATTACACCGGGGAGCTGTTTTTT
j_gene: TRBJ2-2; d_gene: -; v_gene: TRBV7-9; abundance: few; CDR3aa: CAISRSGELFF; CDR3nt: TGTGCCATCAGCAGGTCCGGGGAGCTGTTTTTT
j_gene: TRBJ1-5; d_gene: TRBD1; v_gene: TRBV6-5; abundance: -; CDR3aa: CASSYGQGDQPQHF; CDR3nt: TGTGCCAGCAGTTACGGACAGGGGGATCAGCCCCAGCATTTT
j_gene: TRBJ1-2; d_gene: TRBD1; v_gene: TRBV20-1; abundance: few; CDR3aa: CSAREPGQGPDGYTF; CDR3nt: TGCAGTGCTAGAGAACCGGGACAGGGGCCCGATGGCTACACCTTC
j_gene: TRBJ2-1; d_gene: -; v_gene: TRBV2; abundance: -; CDR3aa: CASSYQTVFSGEQFF; CDR3nt: TGTGCCAGCAGCTACCAGACAGTTTTTTCGGGTGAGCAGTTCTTC
j_gene: TRBJ2-2; d_gene: TRBD2; v_gene: TRBV28; abundance: -; CDR3aa: CASSYSLAGGSGELFF; CDR3nt: TGTGCCAGCAGTTATAGCCTAGCGGGAGGTTCCGGGGAGCTGTTTTTT
j_gene: TRBJ2-5; d_gene: TRBD1; v_gene: TRBV28; abundance: few; CDR3aa: CASSAEDRVGETQYF; CDR3nt: TGTGCCAGCAGTGCCGAGGACAGGGTGGGAGAGACCCAGTACTTC
j_gene: TRBJ1-2; d_gene: -; v_gene: TRBV7-9; abundance: -; CDR3aa: CASSPPSRPYGYTF; CDR3nt: TGTGCCAGCAGCCCGCCCTCTCGTCCCTATGGCTACACCTTC